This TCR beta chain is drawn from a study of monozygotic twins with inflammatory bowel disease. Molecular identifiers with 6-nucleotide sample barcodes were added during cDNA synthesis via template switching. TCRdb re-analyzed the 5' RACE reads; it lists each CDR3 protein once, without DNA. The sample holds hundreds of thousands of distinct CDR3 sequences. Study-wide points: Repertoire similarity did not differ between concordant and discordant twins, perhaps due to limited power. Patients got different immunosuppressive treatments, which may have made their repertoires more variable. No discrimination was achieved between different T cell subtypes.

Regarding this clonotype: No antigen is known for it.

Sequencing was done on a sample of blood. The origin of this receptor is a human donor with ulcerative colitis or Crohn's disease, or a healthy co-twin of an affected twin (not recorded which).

The CDR3 spells CASSSYLRGRFTDTQYF. The rearrangement links TRBV11-2 to TRBJ2-3; TCRdb designates TRBD1, a call that cannot be tested without DNA. This CDR3 is built from 17 residues. Germline CDR1 and CDR2: SGHAT and FQNNGV.